This is a list of T cell receptor beta chains from one sample in a study of Graves' ophthalmopathy and Graves' hyperthyroidism. TCRdb reanalysed the multiplex PCR reads using MiXCR and keeps one entry per CDR3 protein. The sample holds almost 400,000 distinct CDR3 sequences, approximately 20% seen once. Specimen: peripheral blood. These TCRs come from a woman aged 18-35 years with Graves' ophthalmopathy. Both conserved end residues are part of each CDR3. D genes are given only for firm matches. Size values are once, few and many counts, or a class for expanded clones, and some rows have none.

V	J	D	length	size	CDR3	DNA
TRBV4-1	TRBJ1-3	-	17	many	CASSQDLSAVTGNTIYF	TGCGCCAGCAGCCAAGATCTGTCCGCAGTCACTGGAAACACCATATATTTT
TRBV7-9	TRBJ1-5	-	15	many	CASSLTGAGISPQHF	TGTGCCAGCAGCCTGACAGGCGCAGGAATCAGCCCCCAGCATTTT
TRBV20-1	TRBJ1-5	TRBD1	15	many	CSATRDRAGNQPQHF	TGCAGTGCCACCAGAGACAGGGCGGGCAATCAGCCCCAGCATTTT
TRBV6-4	TRBJ1-1	-	15	many	CASSDSNMGGTEAFF	TGTGCCAGCAGTGACTCGAATATGGGGGGGACTGAAGCTTTCTTT
TRBV28	TRBJ2-5	TRBD2	16	many	CASRDPGLAVQETQYF	TGTGCCAGCAGGGATCCTGGACTAGCGGTACAAGAGACCCAGTACTTC
TRBV30	TRBJ2-6	-	18	few	CAWSLSGRRGSGANVLTF	TGTGCCTGGAGTTTAAGTGGGAGGAGAGGCTCTGGGGCCAACGTCCTGACTTTC
TRBV6-1	TRBJ1-2	-	17	-	CASSPGDLAAHNYGYTF	TGTGCCAGCAGCCCCGGGGACCTCGCAGCTCACAACTATGGCTACACCTTC
TRBV4-1	TRBJ2-7	-	15	many	CASSPRLSSAYEQYF	TGCGCCAGCAGCCCCAGGCTCTCCAGTGCCTACGAGCAGTACTTC
TRBV5-1	TRBJ2-7	-	16	many	CASSDSAGGGSYEQYF	TGCGCCAGCAGCGATTCCGCAGGAGGAGGGTCCTACGAGCAGTACTTC
TRBV6-2/TRBV6-3	TRBJ2-2	TRBD2	15	many	CASSYTSGVTGELFF	TGTGCCAGCAGTTACACTAGCGGGGTCACCGGGGAGCTGTTTTTT
TRBV29-1	TRBJ2-7	-	12	many	CSVVEGTYEQYF	TGCAGCGTTGTCGAGGGAACCTACGAGCAGTACTTC
TRBV5-4	TRBJ2-2	TRBD2	17	few	CASSFTSGRTGTGELFF	TGTGCCAGCAGCTTCACTAGCGGGAGAACTGGCACCGGGGAGCTGTTTTTT
TRBV6-5	TRBJ1-1	-	13	-	CATVTGQNTEAFF	TGTGCCACGGTTACGGGACAGAACACTGAAGCTTTCTTT
TRBV19	TRBJ1-1	-	14	few	CASTSGRGNTEAFF	TGTGCCAGTACCAGCGGGAGGGGGAACACTGAAGCTTTCTTT
TRBV12-3/TRBV12-4	TRBJ2-1	-	13	-	CASSLKLDFVLFF	TGTGCCAGCAGTTTGAAATTGGACTTCGTGTTGTTCTTC